The following is a T cell receptor (beta chain) sequence with its context. The record originates from a study of tumour-infiltrating T cells in Burkitt lymphoma. Assay: immunoSEQ multiplex PCR; the TCRdb copy retains only in-frame clones and omits some. The sample gives some 13,000 clones, approximately 83% of which show up once; roughly 1.5% is in the top ten. CDR1 and CDR2 (germline): LNHNV, YYDKDF (reference sequence). The ends were cut back, 1 base at V and 7 bases at J, with 7 bases in the middle. There are 12 residues in the CDR3. The sequence derives from a human donor with diffuse large B-cell lymphoma. Sequencing was performed on tumor tissue. This chain uses TRBV15 with TRBJ1-1, with D possibly matching TRBD1 (5 bases). The CDR3 protein is CATSRGQLEAFF. The DNA of the CDR3 is TGTGCCACCAGCAGAGGACAGCTTGAAGCTTTCTTT.